The 29 T cell receptor beta chains below were found in one sample sequenced in a study of blood T cell repertoires in COVID-19 (dated by TCRdb to the early 2020s). Libraries came from the immunoSEQ multiplex PCR assay. TCRdb re-hosts the immuneACCESS table, in-frame sequences only. Its copies lack some clones; in the studies checked, an unresolved V gene accounts for under half of them, and the cause for the rest is not known. The sample has tens of thousands of clones on record, approximately 70% of them singletons. The ten top clones hold 6.2% of the sample. Sequencing was done on a sample of peripheral blood. These receptors all come from a man at least 80 years old with acute or convalescent COVID-19.

This clone was seen only a few times. The chain links TRBV7-2 to TRBJ2-2, with 8 positions matching TRBD2. The CDR3 loop spans 15 amino acids. Germline V lookup: CDR1 SGHTA, CDR2 FQGNSA. Trimming cost V 5 bases and J 2 bases; bases outside gene matches: 4. This CDR3 is CASSRLAGNTGELFF. CDR3 DNA sequence: TGTGCCAGCAGCCGTCTAGCGGGCAACACCGGGGAGCTGTTTTTT.

In DNA, the CDR3 is TGTGCCAGCAGTTTACGGGGGGGGCGGGGGTATGGCTACACCTTC. Translated, it gives CASSLRGGRGYGYTF. The V call is TRBV27, the J call TRBJ1-2; TRBD1 is a possible D gene (6 bases). The V and J ends lost 2 bases and 5 bases respectively, with 15 bases between them. This CDR3 region has 15 residues. Per the germline V gene, CDR1 is MNHEY and CDR2 is SMNVEV (reference sequence).

The genes are TRBV15 and TRBJ1-4; D is undetermined. Germline V gene data show CDR1 as LNHNV and CDR2 as YYDKDF (reference sequence). This CDR3 is 13 amino acids long. Trimming cost V 3 bases and J 11 bases, with 13 bases left between them. The CDR3 DNA reads as TGTGCCACCAGCAGTCCCGACACGGATAAACTGTTTTTT. It codes for CATSSPDTDKLFF.

This clone came up a few times. The V and J genes are TRBV2 and TRBJ1-1, with D unclear. Germline V gene data show CDR1 as SNHLY and CDR2 as FYNNEI. V lost 8 bases and J lost 1, with 11 bases in between. There are 13 residues in the CDR3. The CDR3 nucleotides are TGTGCCAGCGGAGGGTTTTCGAACACTGAAGCTTTCTTT. Translating gives CASGGFSNTEAFF. Complete variable domain (other parts from reference TRBV2 and TRBJ1-1): EPEVTQTPSHQVTQMGQEVILRCVPISNHLYFYWYRQILGQKVEFLVSFYNNEISEKSEIFDDQFSVERPDGSNFTLKIRSTKLEDSAMYFCASGGFSNTEAFFGQGTRLTVV.

The rearrangement joins TRBV7-4 to TRBJ1-2, with TRBD1 identical over 7 bases. The germline V gene has CDR1 SGHVT and CDR2 SQSDAQ. Trimming at V came to 4 bases and at J to 0 bases, leaving 14 bases not matched to a gene. This CDR3 has 18 residues. The CDR3 protein is CASSSGQDHVPTNYGYTF. CDR3 sequence (DNA): TGTGCCAGCAGCTCCGGACAGGACCATGTCCCCACTAACTATGGCTACACCTTC.

The chain carries TRBV7-8 and TRBJ1-1; possibly TRBD1 for D (5 bases). The CDR3 is 13 amino acids. From germline, CDR1 is SGHVS and CDR2 FQNEAQ. Trimming left V 2 bases short and J 2 bases short, with 6 bases between. The DNA for the CDR3 is TGTGCCAGCAGCTTAACAGGCAACACTGAAGCTTTCTTT. Encoded protein: CASSLTGNTEAFF.

The chain has TRBV27 and TRBJ2-1, with TRBD2 identical over 11 bases. Trimming cost V 6 bases and J 5 bases; bases outside gene matches: 12. The CDR3 is 17 amino acids. CDR1 and CDR2 (germline): MNHEY, SMNVEV (reference sequence). The CDR3 reads CASRYAGTSGTHNEQFF. CDR3 DNA sequence: TGTGCCAGCAGATACGCCGGGACTAGCGGAACCCACAATGAGCAGTTCTTC.

The V call is TRBV9, the J call TRBJ2-1, with a weak D call TRBD2 (5 bases). Germline assignment: CDR1 SGDLS and CDR2 YYNGEE. Trimming shortened V by 4 bases and J by 7 bases, and 15 bases separated the two germline ends. This CDR3 is built from 14 residues. The CDR3 DNA follows: TGTGCCAGCAGCCCTCAACTAGGAAGTAATGAGCAGTTCTTC. This sequence encodes CASSPQLGSNEQFF.

The rearrangement uses TRBV7-9 and TRBJ2-1; D ambiguous. Germline CDR1 reads SEHNR; CDR2 reads FQNEAQ (reference sequence). This CDR3 is built from 15 residues. Trimming removed 4 bases at V and 1 base at J, with 11 bases between. The CDR3: CASSSFQASYNEQFF. The CDR3 region has the DNA TGTGCCAGCAGCTCGTTTCAGGCGTCCTACAATGAGCAGTTCTTC. The full variable domain, rest sourced from reference TRBV7-9 and TRBJ2-1, is DTGVSQNPRHKITKRGQNVTFRCDPISEHNRLYWYRQTLGQGPEFLTYFQNEAQLEKSRLLSDRFSAERPKGSFSTLEIQRTEQGDSAMYLCASSSFQASYNEQFFGPGTRLTVL.

CDR3: CASSTQGVGYGYTF. DNA for the CDR3: TGTGCCAGCAGCACACAGGGGGTGGGCTATGGCTACACCTTC. This chain connects TRBV5-5 to TRBJ1-2; 8 bases agree with TRBD1. From germline, CDR1 is SGHKS and CDR2 YYEKEE (reference sequence). The CDR3 contains 14 residues. The ends lost 4 bases at V and 4 bases at J; junction bases unmatched: 6.

This clone showed up just once. The chain uses TRBV7-3 and TRBJ2-1; 10 nucleotides match TRBD1. This CDR3 is built from 16 residues. With 4 bases clipped from V and 6 bases from J, the junction kept 9 bases outside the gene matches. Per germline, CDR1 SGHTA and CDR2 FQGTGA. The CDR3 DNA follows: TGTGCCAGCAGCTGGACCGGACAGGGGGGCCGCAATGAGCAGTTCTTC. Translated, it gives CASSWTGQGGRNEQFF.

The chain recombines TRBV21-1 with TRBJ2-1; whether TRBD2, the table's D call, matches the DNA was not checked. TRBV21-1 is annotated as a pseudogene. The CDR3 totals 18 residues. CDR3 region: CASSKDGAGGPGYNEQFF. The DNA for the CDR3 is TGTGCCAGCAGCAAAGACGGGGCGGGAGGGCCTGGGTACAATGAGCAGTTCTTC.

This sequence joins TRBV5-5 and TRBJ1-2, with 9 nucleotides matching TRBD1. J lost 3 bases, V lost 0 bases, and 0 bases had no gene match. Germline V CDR1 and CDR2: SGHKS, YYEKEE (reference sequence). The CDR3 is made up of 14 amino acids. CDR3 protein: CASSLGQGDYGYTF. CDR3 in DNA: TGTGCCAGCAGCTTGGGACAGGGGGACTATGGCTACACCTTC.

As regards this clone: Other DNA sequences in the sample encode the same CDR3. The gene calls are TRBV5-8 and TRBJ2-3; D perhaps matches TRBD1 (6 bases). This CDR3 is built from 14 residues. The ends were cut back, 3 bases at V and 1 base at J, with 9 bases in the middle. Per germline, CDR1 SGHTS and CDR2 YDEGEE. CDR3 region: CASSWGQGTDTQYF. Here the CDR3 DNA reads TGTGCCAGCAGCTGGGGACAAGGCACAGATACGCAGTATTTT.

The V gene is TRBV6-5, the J gene TRBJ2-3, with 8 bases that match TRBD2. V dropped 6 bases and J dropped 8; count of bases not matched to a gene: 13. This CDR3 has 15 amino acids. Germline V gives CDR1 MNHEY, CDR2 SVGAGI. The chain's CDR3 is CASRTAGDPGGTQYF. CDR3 in DNA: TGTGCCAGCAGGACAGCGGGAGATCCAGGCGGTACGCAGTATTTT.

The V call is TRBV7-9, the J call TRBJ1-2, with a possible D match to TRBD1 (5 bases). The V and J ends lost 5 bases and 0 bases respectively, with 7 bases between them. The CDR3 is made up of 13 amino acids. Per the germline V gene, CDR1 is SEHNR and CDR2 is FQNEAQ (reference sequence). The CDR3 reads CASSPTANYGYTF. The CDR3 coding sequence is TGTGCCAGCAGCCCGACAGCTAACTATGGCTACACCTTC.

This clone occurred a few times. The rearrangement uses TRBV19 and TRBJ1-1; 7 bases agree with TRBD1. Germline CDR1 is LNHDA and CDR2 is SQIVND (reference sequence). J lost 7 bases, V lost 6 bases, and 11 bases had no gene match. The CDR3 spans 14 residues. The DNA of the CDR3 is TGTGCCAGTAGCCGACAGGGTGTGGATGTTGAAGCTTTCTTT. Amino acids: CASSRQGVDVEAFF.

This clone has more than one count but fewer than ten. In DNA, the CDR3 is TGTGCCAGCTCACCCGTAGGGCCGGGACAGGGTTGGGAGCAGTTCTTC. Encoded protein: CASSPVGPGQGWEQFF. V is TRBV18 and J is TRBJ2-1, with 9 bases fitting TRBD1. With 3 bases clipped from V and 10 bases from J, the junction kept 13 bases outside the gene matches. The CDR3 has 16 amino acids. Germline-derived CDR1 and CDR2 are KGHSH and LQKENI.

The chain combines TRBV10-2 with TRBJ2-7, with 11 bases aligning to TRBD2. Trimming cost V 3 bases and J 3 bases; bases outside gene matches: 16. This CDR3 is built from 19 residues. CDR1 and CDR2 from the germline V gene are WSHSY and SAAADI. CDR3: CASSEIRGTSGHTYYEQYF. DNA for the CDR3: TGCGCCAGCAGTGAAATACGTGGGACTAGCGGACACACTTACTACGAGCAGTACTTC.

CDR3 sequence: CASSLARQGADSYGYTF. The CDR3 nucleotides read TGTGCCAGCAGCTTAGCGCGGCAGGGGGCTGACTCATATGGCTACACCTTC. J is TRBJ1-2 and V is TRBV7-6; 8 nucleotides agree with TRBD1. CDR1 and CDR2 (germline): SGHVS, FNYEAQ. This CDR3 comprises 17 residues. V gave up 0 bases and J gave up 5 bases; unmatched junction bases: 11.

The chain links TRBV7-8 to TRBJ2-7; possibly TRBD2 for D (5 bases). The CDR3 spans 15 residues. Looked up from germline, CDR1 is SGHVS and CDR2 is FQNEAQ. The V end was cut by 5 bases, the J end by 2 bases, with 16 bases between. CDR3 residues: CASSPPDSPTYEQYF. CDR3 DNA: TGTGCCAGCAGCCCCCCGGACTCACCTACCTACGAGCAGTACTTC.

The sample holds a few counts of this clone. The chain joins TRBV5-1 to TRBJ1-1; D gene uncertain. This CDR3 has 14 amino acids. The germline V gene has CDR1 SGHRS and CDR2 YFSETQ. V shed 2 bases and J shed 0 bases, with 8 bases lying between them. CDR3 in amino acids: CASSFSGMNTEAFF. CDR3 DNA sequence: TGCGCCAGCAGCTTTTCGGGGATGAACACTGAAGCTTTCTTT. Full variable domain (remainder filled in from reference TRBV5-1 and TRBJ1-1): KAGVTQTPRYLIKTRGQQVTLSCSPISGHRSVSWYQQTPGQGLQFLFEYFSETQRNKGNFPGRFSGRQFSNSRSEMNVSTLELGDSALYLCASSFSGMNTEAFFGQGTRLTVV.

J is TRBJ1-6 and V is TRBV28, with 9 bases identical to TRBD1. Germline-derived CDR1 and CDR2 are MDHEN and SYDVKM. V lost 7 bases to trimming and J lost 5 bases; unmatched junction nucleotides: 9. The CDR3 covers 16 residues. CDR3 DNA: TGTGCCAGCAATTCTCTAGGGACAGGGCATAATTCACCCCTCCACTTT. Translating it yields CASNSLGTGHNSPLHF.

The chain joins TRBV5-1 to TRBJ2-1, with 10 bases matching TRBD2. The CDR3 contains 17 residues. The trim removed 5 bases at V and 0 bases at J, leaving 8 bases unmatched. CDR1 SGHRS and CDR2 YFSETQ come from the germline V gene. The CDR3 loop is CASRISGGSGSYNEQFF. For the CDR3, the DNA is TGCGCCAGCAGGATTAGCGGGGGGAGCGGCTCCTACAATGAGCAGTTCTTC.

This chain joins TRBV2 and TRBJ2-2; tentative D call: TRBD1 (5 bases). The CDR3 runs 13 residues. Trimming shortened V by 9 bases and J by 7 bases, and 15 bases separated the two germline ends. CDR1 is SNHLY, CDR2 FYNNEI, per germline. CDR3 nucleotides: TGTGCCAGGGGGCCAACCTCGAGCGGGGAGCTGTTTTTT. It translates to CARGPTSSGELFF.

The chain couples TRBV7-6 to TRBJ2-6; D possibly corresponds to TRBD1 (6 bases). Germline loops: CDR1 SGHVS, CDR2 FNYEAQ. V dropped 5 bases and J dropped 0 bases, with 8 bases sitting between them. CDR3 length: 15 amino acids. DNA for the CDR3: TGTGCCAGCAGCAAACAGGGCTCTGGGGCCAACGTCCTGACTTTC. This codes for CASSKQGSGANVLTF.

The chain has TRBV9 and TRBJ2-1, with 9 bases that match TRBD1. CDR3 length: 18 residues. Germline values: CDR1 SGDLS, CDR2 YYNGEE. After removal of 3 bases from V and 1 base from J, the junction contained 11 bases not matched to a gene. This CDR3 is CASSGRFDRGKSYNEQFF. In DNA, the CDR3 is TGTGCCAGCAGCGGCCGATTCGACAGGGGGAAATCCTACAATGAGCAGTTCTTC.

The chain links TRBV10-1 to TRBJ1-1; TRBD1 aligns across 7 bases. V was pared by 6 bases and J by 1 base, with 2 bases of the junction left unmatched. This CDR3 has 13 amino acids. Germline CDR1 and CDR2: WNHNN and SYGVQD (reference sequence). The CDR3 protein is CASRQGSNTEAFF. CDR3 in DNA: TGCGCCAGCAGACAGGGGTCGAACACTGAAGCTTTCTTT.

The sample holds a few counts of this clone. The V and J genes are TRBV4-2 and TRBJ1-6, with TRBD1 matching over 11 bases. V dropped 0 bases and J dropped 9; count of bases not matched to a gene: 4. The CDR3 totals 16 residues. Germline V gene sequence: CDR1 LGHNA, CDR2 YNFKEQ. The DNA for the CDR3 is TGTGCCAGCAGCCAAGAGAGGACAGGGGGCAGTTCACCCCTCCACTTT. The encoded protein is CASSQERTGGSSPLHF.